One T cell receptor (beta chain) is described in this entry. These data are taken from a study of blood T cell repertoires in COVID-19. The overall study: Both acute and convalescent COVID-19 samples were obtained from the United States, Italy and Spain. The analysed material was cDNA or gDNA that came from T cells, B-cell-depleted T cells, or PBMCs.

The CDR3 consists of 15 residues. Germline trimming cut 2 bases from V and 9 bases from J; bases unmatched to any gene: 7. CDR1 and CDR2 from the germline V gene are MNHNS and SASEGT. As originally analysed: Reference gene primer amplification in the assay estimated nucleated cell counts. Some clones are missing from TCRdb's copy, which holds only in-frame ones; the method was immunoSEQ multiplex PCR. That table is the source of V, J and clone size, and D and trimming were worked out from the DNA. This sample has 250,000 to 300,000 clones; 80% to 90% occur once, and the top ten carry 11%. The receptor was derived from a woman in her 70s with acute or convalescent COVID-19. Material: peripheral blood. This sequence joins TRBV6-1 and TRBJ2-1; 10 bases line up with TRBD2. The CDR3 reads CASSESSGGAAEQFF. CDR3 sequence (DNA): TGTGCCAGCAGTGAATCCAGCGGGGGGGCCGCTGAGCAGTTCTTC.